This TCR beta chain originates from a study of cytomegalovirus exposure and HLA in healthy donors. Both 60 Vbeta primers and 13 Jbeta primers went into the PCR. Generated by immunoSEQ multiplex PCR, the TCRdb table keeps only in-frame clones and is missing some. Found here are 70,000 or so clones; the top ten clones hold about 5%. Trimming took 4 bases from V and 6 from J, leaving 16 bases between them. Germline V gene data show CDR1 as LNHDA and CDR2 as SQIVND (reference sequence). The CDR3 spans 15 residues. The sequenced sample consisted of PBMCs. The chain is built from TRBV19 and TRBJ1-5; possible D gene TRBD1, 5 bases. This receptor was taken from a man aged 40-49 years in good health and CMV-seronegative. As DNA, the CDR3 is TGTGCCAGTAGTAGGGTGCAGGGCCGAGGTCAGCCCCAGCATTTT. It encodes CASSRVQGRGQPQHF.